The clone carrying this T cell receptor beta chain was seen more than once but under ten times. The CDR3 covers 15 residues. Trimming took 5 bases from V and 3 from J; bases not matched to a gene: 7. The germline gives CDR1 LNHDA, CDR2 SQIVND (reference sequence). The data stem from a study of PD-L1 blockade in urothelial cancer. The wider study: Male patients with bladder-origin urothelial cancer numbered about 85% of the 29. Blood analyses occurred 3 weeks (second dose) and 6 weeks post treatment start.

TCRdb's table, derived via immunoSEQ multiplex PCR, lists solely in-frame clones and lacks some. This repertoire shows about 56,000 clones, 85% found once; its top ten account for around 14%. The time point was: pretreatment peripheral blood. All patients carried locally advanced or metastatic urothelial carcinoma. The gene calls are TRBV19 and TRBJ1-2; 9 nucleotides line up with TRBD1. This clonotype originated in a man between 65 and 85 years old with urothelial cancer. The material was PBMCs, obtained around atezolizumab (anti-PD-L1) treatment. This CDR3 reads CASSPRTGDYYGYTF. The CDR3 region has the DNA TGTGCCAGTAGTCCGAGGACAGGGGATTACTATGGCTACACCTTC. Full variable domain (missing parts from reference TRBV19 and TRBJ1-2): DGGITQSPKYLFRKEGQNVTLSCEQNLNHDAMYWYRQDPGQGLRLIYYSQIVNDFQKGDIAEGYSVSREKKESFPLTVTSAQKNPTAFYLCASSPRTGDYYGYTFGSGTRLTVV.